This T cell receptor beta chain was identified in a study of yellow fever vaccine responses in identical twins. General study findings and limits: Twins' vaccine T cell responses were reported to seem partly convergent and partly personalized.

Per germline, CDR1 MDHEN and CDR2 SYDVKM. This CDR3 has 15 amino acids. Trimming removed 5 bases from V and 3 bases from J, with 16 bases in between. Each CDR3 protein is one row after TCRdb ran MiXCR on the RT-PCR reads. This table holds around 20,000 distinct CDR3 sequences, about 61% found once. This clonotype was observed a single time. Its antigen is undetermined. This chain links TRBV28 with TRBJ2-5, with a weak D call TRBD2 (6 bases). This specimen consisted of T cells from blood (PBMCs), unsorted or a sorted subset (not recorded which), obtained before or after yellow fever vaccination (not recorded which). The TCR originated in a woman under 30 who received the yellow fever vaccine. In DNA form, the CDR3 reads TGTGCCAGCAGTCCGGGTGGTGGCGGGAAAGAGACCCAGTACTTC. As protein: CASSPGGGGKETQYF.